One T cell receptor beta chain is described in this entry. MiXCR, applied by TCRdb to the 5' RACE reads, yields one record per CDR3 protein. The sample comprises around 24,000 distinct CDR3 sequences, 6.9% of which are singletons, and 14% rests with the top ten. Stated time point: sample taken at primary tumor resection. Frozen PBMC, nontumor lung or tumor provided whole RNA, which was sequenced unsorted. The CDR3 has 15 residues. V dropped 5 bases and J dropped 2 bases, with 12 bases sitting between them. CDR1 is MNHEY and CDR2 is SVGAGI in the germline V gene. The data are from a study of spatial heterogeneity in lung cancer.

The rearrangement joins TRBV6-5 to TRBJ2-2, with D perhaps matching TRBD1 (6 bases). The source material was PBMCs, sampled at surgery. This sequence was found in a male donor with early-stage non-small cell lung cancer. This CDR3 is CASSMARGNTGELFF. CDR3 sequence (DNA): TGTGCCAGCAGTATGGCCAGGGGAAACACCGGGGAGCTGTTTTTT.